This TCR beta chain was sequenced in a study of blood T cell repertoires in COVID-19. Study context: Sites across the United States, Italy and Spain contributed samples from acute and convalescent COVID-19. T cells, B-cell-depleted T cells, or PBMCs supplied cDNA or gDNA.

Original processing notes: Reference gene primers were amplified, and this amplification served to estimate nucleated cell counts. Sequenced by immunoSEQ multiplex PCR; TCRdb stores in-frame clones only, minus some. The V and J calls and clone size were taken over from that table, and D and trimming were inferred from the DNA. The data show about 82,000 clones, around 82% seen once. Germline V gene data show CDR1 as WNHNN and CDR2 as SYGVQD (reference sequence). The CDR3 is 16 residues long. V shed 2 bases and J 5 bases; nucleotides not matched to a gene: 8. Sequenced input: peripheral blood. This receptor was taken from a woman aged 55-70 years with acute or convalescent COVID-19. The V and J genes are TRBV10-1 and TRBJ1-3; 8 bases line up with TRBD1. The CDR3 protein is CASSESRTGPRNTIYF. DNA for the CDR3: TGCGCCAGCAGTGAGAGTAGGACAGGGCCAAGAAACACCATATATTTT.